In its sample, the clone carrying this T cell receptor (beta chain) was seen many times. Its antigen is unidentified. Authors of the study amplified TCR beta CDR3 regions from RNA transcripts. With the HTBI primer set, the TCR CDR3 went through a first round of RT-PCR. From the multiplex PCR reads, TCRdb called clonotypes with MiXCR, one entry per CDR3 protein. The repertoire consists of 300,000 to 400,000 distinct CDR3 sequences, with roughly a fifth occurring once and the leading ten covering 50%. The sample comes from a study of T cells in Graves' hyperthyroidism and ophthalmopathy. Findings and limits, study-wide: Most thyroid clonotypes expanded above 0.001 were also detected in blood. Ophthalmopathy was distinguished from stable hyperthyroidism by 13 V-J signatures. In validation, the model predicted ophthalmopathy. These predictions came a median 6.5 months before onset.

The V and J ends lost 4 bases and 2 bases respectively, with 6 bases between them. The CDR3 is 13 amino acids. Germline V gene data show CDR1 as MDHEN and CDR2 as SYDVKM. An absence of ophthalmopathy progression within 18 months meant stable Graves' hyperthyroidism. V and J are TRBV28 and TRBJ2-1, with no clear D. Sequencing was done on a sample of blood. This clonotype originated in a woman aged 45-59 years with Graves' hyperthyroidism. The CDR3 coding sequence is TGTGCCAGCAGTTCCGGACCCTACAATGAGCAGTTCTTC. Protein: CASSSGPYNEQFF.